The sequence of this T cell receptor (beta chain) was determined in a study of cytomegalovirus exposure and HLA in healthy donors. Whole-study findings and limits: The authors reported that TCR beta sequences could predict HLA-A and HLA-B alleles. These predictions were accurate for most subjects in the first cohort. Later on, an analysis tied around 17,000 TCR beta sequences to HLA alleles at 0.05 false discovery rate.

PCR amplification relied on 60 Vbeta primers (plus 13 Jbeta primers). Assay: immunoSEQ multiplex PCR; the TCRdb copy retains only in-frame clones and omits some. The table records about 150,000 clones, 68% of them present only once. CDR3 size: 15 residues. The ends were cut back, 3 bases at V and 3 bases at J, with 14 bases in the middle. CDR1 and CDR2 (germline): KGHSH, LQKENI. Of note for this clone: The antigen remains undetermined.

The chain couples TRBV18 to TRBJ1-2, with D tentatively TRBD1 (5 bases). The sequence was obtained from a man younger than 40 in good health and CMV-seropositive. Material for sequencing was PBMCs. The CDR3 spells CASSPMGGSDYGYTF. CDR3 nucleotide sequence: TGTGCCAGCTCACCCATGGGGGGTTCCGACTATGGCTACACCTTC.